Shown below are 6 T cell receptor beta chains from a single sample sequenced in a study of beta chain features in type 1 diabetes. Study observations and caveats: Type 1 diabetes patients showed a moderate but significant shortening of TCRB CDR3s in all four CD4+ subsets.

No antigen has been assigned to these receptors. Investigators reverse transcribed all isolated RNA, so they sequenced expressed TCRB transcripts. Sequencing was performed with immunoSEQ multiplex PCR; in TCRdb, only in-frame clones are kept and a portion is missing. Among hundreds of thousands of clones, over 12% were seen once, and the ten largest hold 0.035% to 0.045%. Sequencing input: naive CD4+ T cells from blood. These receptors came from a man younger than 35 with type 1 diabetes.

This clone occurred a few times. This chain connects TRBV18 to TRBJ2-3; D perhaps matches TRBD2 (7 bases). Germline V gene sequence: CDR1 KGHSH, CDR2 LQKENI. V was pared by 8 bases and J by 6 bases, with 21 bases between. The CDR3 spans 15 residues. The chain's CDR3 is CASPGVGGPSDTQYF. The CDR3 bases are TGTGCCAGCCCCGGCGTGGGGGGGCCGTCCGATACGCAGTATTTT.

This clone was picked up a small number of times. The V and J genes are TRBV29-1 and TRBJ1-2; D is possibly TRBD1 (5 bases). From germline, CDR1 is SQVTM and CDR2 ANQGSEA. V lost 2 bases and J 6 bases, leaving 13 bases between the germline ends. The CDR3 totals 13 residues. The CDR3 DNA reads TGCAGCGTTGAATACTGGGGCTTGGATGGCTACACCTTC. It is translated as CSVEYWGLDGYTF.

This clone was counted only a few times. The rearrangement uses TRBV10-3 and TRBJ2-3, with 8 bases matching TRBD1. From germline, CDR1 is ENHRY and CDR2 SYGVKD. This CDR3 has 14 residues. Trimming removed 6 bases from V and 5 bases from J; junction bases left unmatched: 7. CDR3 coding DNA: TGTGCCATCAGAACAGGGGGGCAGGGAGATACGCAGTATTTT. This encodes CAIRTGGQGDTQYF.

This clone was observed a handful of times. As DNA, the CDR3 is TGTGCCAGTAGTAAGGGCGGAGCCTACAATGAGCAGTTCTTC. Residues: CASSKGGAYNEQFF. The V call is TRBV19, the J call TRBJ2-1; D not certain. Looked up from germline, CDR1 is LNHDA and CDR2 is SQIVND (reference sequence). The V gene lost 4 bases and the J gene lost 2 bases, with 9 bases spanning the gap. This CDR3 comprises 14 residues. The variable domain in full, completed from reference TRBV19 and TRBJ2-1, reads DGGITQSPKYLFRKEGQNVTLSCEQNLNHDAMYWYRQDPGQGLRLIYYSQIVNDFQKGDIAEGYSVSREKKESFPLTVTSAQKNPTAFYLCASSKGGAYNEQFFGPGTRLTVL.

In its sample, this clone was seen a few times. This chain uses TRBV18 with TRBJ2-7; possibly TRBD1 or TRBD2 for D (5 bases each). The CDR3 length is 14 residues. CDR1 and CDR2 from the germline V gene are KGHSH and LQKENI. Between the trimmed V and J ends, which lost 1 base and 3 bases, there was a span of 10 bases. The CDR3 sequence is CASSPRGIGYEQYF. In DNA form, the CDR3 reads TGTGCCAGCTCACCACGGGGGATCGGCTACGAGCAGTACTTC.

The rearrangement joins TRBV9 to TRBJ1-6; no clear D. CDR1 SGDLS and CDR2 YYNGEE come from the germline V gene. Trimming stripped 1 base from V and 5 bases from J, with 13 bases between. The CDR3 length is 16 residues. The CDR3 spells CASSVSPGLNNSPLHF. CDR3 nucleotide sequence: TGTGCCAGCAGCGTATCCCCCGGGCTCAATAATTCACCCCTCCACTTT.